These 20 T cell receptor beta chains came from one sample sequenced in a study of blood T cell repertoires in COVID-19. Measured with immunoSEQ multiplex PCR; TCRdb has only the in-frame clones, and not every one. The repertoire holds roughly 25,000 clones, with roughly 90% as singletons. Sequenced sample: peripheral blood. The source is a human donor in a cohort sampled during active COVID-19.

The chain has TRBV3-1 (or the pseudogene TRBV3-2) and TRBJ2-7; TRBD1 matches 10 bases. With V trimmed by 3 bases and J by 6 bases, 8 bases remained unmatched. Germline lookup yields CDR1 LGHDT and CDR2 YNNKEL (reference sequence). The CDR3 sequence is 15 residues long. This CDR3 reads CASSQGGTGAFEQYF. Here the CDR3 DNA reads TGTGCCAGCAGCCAGGGTGGGACAGGGGCCTTCGAGCAGTACTTC.

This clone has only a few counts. Here the CDR3 DNA reads TGTGCCAGCAGCTTAGCGCCGACAGGCTACAATCAGCCCCAGCATTTT. As protein: CASSLAPTGYNQPQHF. The V gene is TRBV7-2, the J gene TRBJ1-5, with D possibly being TRBD1 (6 bases). V was clipped by 0 bases and J by 3 bases, with 12 bases between them. The CDR3 totals 16 residues. Germline CDR1 reads SGHTA; CDR2 reads FQGNSA.

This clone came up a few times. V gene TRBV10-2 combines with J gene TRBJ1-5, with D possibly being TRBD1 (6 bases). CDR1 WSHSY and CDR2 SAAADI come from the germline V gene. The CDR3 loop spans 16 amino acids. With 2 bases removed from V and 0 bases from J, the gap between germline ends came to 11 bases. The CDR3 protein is CASSEKDSYSNQPQHF. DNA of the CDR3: TGCGCCAGCAGTGAGAAGGACAGCTATAGCAATCAGCCCCAGCATTTT.

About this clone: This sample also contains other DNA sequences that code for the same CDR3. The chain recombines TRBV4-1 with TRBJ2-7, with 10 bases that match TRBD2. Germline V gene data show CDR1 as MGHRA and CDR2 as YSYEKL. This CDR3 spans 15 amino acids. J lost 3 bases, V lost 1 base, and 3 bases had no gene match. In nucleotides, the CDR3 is TGCGCCAGCAGCCAAGGGTTAGCGGGAGGCTACGAGCAGTACTTC. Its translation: CASSQGLAGGYEQYF.

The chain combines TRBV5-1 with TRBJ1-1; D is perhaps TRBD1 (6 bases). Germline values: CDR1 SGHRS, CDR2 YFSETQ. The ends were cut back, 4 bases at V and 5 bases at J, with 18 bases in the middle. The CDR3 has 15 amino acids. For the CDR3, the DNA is TGCGCCAGCAGCCCGGGGGGGCGGTACTTAACTGAAGCTTTCTTT. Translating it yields CASSPGGRYLTEAFF. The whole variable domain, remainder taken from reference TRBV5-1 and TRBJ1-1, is KAGVTQTPRYLIKTRGQQVTLSCSPISGHRSVSWYQQTPGQGLQFLFEYFSETQRNKGNFPGRFSGRQFSNSRSEMNVSTLELGDSALYLCASSPGGRYLTEAFFGQGTRLTVV.

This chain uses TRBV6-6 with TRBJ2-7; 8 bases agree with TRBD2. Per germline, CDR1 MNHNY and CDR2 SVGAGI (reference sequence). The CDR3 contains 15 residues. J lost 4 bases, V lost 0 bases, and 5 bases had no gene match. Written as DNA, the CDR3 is TGTGCCAGCAGTTACTCGATCGGGGGGGGGTACGAGCAGTACTTC. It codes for CASSYSIGGGYEQYF.

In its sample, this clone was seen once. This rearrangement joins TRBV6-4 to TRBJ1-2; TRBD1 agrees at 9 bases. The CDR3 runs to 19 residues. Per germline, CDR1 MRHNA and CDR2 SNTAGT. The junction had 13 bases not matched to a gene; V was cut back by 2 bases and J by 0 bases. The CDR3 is CASSDRPGQGPVANYGYTF. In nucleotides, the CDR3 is TGTGCCAGCAGTGACCGCCCCGGACAGGGGCCCGTGGCTAACTATGGCTACACCTTC.

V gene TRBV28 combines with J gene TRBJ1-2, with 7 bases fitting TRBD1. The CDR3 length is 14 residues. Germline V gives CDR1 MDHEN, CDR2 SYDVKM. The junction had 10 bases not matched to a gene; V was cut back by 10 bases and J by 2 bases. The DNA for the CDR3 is TGTGCCACAAAGGCCGGGACAGCCAACTATGGCTACACCTTC. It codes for CATKAGTANYGYTF.

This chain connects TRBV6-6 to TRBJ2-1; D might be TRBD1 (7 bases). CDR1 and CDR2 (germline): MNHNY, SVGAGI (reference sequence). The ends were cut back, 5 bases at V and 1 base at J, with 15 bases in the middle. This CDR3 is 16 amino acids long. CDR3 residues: CASSRTGAGSYNEQFF. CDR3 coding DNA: TGTGCCAGCAGTCGAACAGGGGCGGGGTCCTACAATGAGCAGTTCTTC.

The CDR3 DNA is TGTGCCAGCAGCTCGGGGGGGCGTACTAACTATGGCTACACCTTC. It translates to CASSSGGRTNYGYTF. The J gene is TRBJ1-2, the V gene TRBV5-6; TRBD1 is a possible D gene (6 bases). V was pared by 3 bases and J by 0 bases, with 12 bases between. Per the germline V gene, CDR1 is SGHDT and CDR2 is YYEEEE. The CDR3 spans 15 residues.

This CDR3 is CASSLGLAGVLFF. The CDR3 DNA reads as TGTGCCAGCAGCCTCGGACTAGCGGGAGTTCTGTTCTTC. The V call is TRBV6-6, the J call TRBJ2-1; 13 bases are shared with TRBD2. Germline CDR1 reads MNHNY; CDR2 reads SVGAGI (reference sequence). Losses at the gene ends were 6 bases for V and 15 bases for J; bases not matched to a gene: 8. There are 13 residues in the CDR3.

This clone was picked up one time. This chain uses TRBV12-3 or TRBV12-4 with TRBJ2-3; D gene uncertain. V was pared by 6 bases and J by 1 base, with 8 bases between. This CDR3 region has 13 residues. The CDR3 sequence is CASSVAGTDTQYF. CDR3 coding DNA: TGTGCCAGCAGCGTAGCCGGCACAGATACGCAGTATTTT.

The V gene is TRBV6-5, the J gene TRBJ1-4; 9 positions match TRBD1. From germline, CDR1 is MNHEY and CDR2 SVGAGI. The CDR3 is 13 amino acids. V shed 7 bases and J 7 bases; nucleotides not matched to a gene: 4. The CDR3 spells CASNADRGEKLFF. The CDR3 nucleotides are TGTGCCAGCAATGCGGACAGGGGTGAAAAACTGTTTTTT.

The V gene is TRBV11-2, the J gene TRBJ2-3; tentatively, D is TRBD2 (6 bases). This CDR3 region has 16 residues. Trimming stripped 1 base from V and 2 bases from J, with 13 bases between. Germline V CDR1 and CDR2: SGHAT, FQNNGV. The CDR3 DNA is TGTGCCAGCAGCTTAGGGGGACTTACTTTCACAGATACGCAGTATTTT. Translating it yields CASSLGGLTFTDTQYF.

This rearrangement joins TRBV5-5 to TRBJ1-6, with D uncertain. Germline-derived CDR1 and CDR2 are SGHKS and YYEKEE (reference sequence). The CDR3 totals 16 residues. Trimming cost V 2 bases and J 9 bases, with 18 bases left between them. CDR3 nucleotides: TGTGCCAGCAGCTTTCAAACGACTCTTAGAGGTTCACCCCTCCACTTT. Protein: CASSFQTTLRGSPLHF.

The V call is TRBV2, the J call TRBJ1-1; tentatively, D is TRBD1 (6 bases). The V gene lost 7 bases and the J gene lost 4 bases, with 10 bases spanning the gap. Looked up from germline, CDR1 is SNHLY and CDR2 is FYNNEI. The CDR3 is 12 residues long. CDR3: CASNVRGTEAFF. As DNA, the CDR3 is TGTGCCAGCAACGTCAGGGGCACTGAAGCTTTCTTT.

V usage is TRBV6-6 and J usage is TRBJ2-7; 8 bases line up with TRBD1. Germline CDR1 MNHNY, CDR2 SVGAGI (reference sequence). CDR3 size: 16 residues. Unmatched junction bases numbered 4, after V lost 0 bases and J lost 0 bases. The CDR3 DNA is TGTGCCAGCAGTTACTCGAGAACAGGGGGCTCCTACGAGCAGTACTTC. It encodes CASSYSRTGGSYEQYF.

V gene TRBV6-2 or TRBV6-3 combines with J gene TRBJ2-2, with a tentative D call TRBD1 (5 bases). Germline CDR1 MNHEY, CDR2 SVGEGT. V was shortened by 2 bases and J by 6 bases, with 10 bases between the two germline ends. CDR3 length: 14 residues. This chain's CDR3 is CASSYGQMAGELFF. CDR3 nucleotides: TGTGCCAGCAGTTACGGACAAATGGCCGGGGAGCTGTTTTTT.

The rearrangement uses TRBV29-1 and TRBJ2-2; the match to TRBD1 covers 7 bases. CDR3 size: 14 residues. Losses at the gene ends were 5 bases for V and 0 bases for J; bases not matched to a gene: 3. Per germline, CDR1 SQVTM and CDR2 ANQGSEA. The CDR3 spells CSVRQGTNTGELFF. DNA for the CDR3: TGCAGCGTTAGACAGGGCACGAACACCGGGGAGCTGTTTTTT.

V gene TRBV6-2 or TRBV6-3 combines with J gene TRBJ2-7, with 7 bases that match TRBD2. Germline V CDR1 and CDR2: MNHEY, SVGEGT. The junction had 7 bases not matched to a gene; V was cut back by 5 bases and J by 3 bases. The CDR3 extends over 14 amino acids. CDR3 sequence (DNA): TGTGCCAGCAGTCAAGCGGGGACCGGCTACGAGCAGTACTTC. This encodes CASSQAGTGYEQYF.